This T cell receptor beta chain originates from a study of blood T cell repertoires in COVID-19. On the study more broadly: Samples of COVID-19 (acute and convalescent) were obtained from the United States, Italy and Spain.

Original processing methods: Amplified reference gene primers provided the basis for estimating nucleated cell counts. TCRdb keeps only in-frame clones here, not all; method: immunoSEQ multiplex PCR. That table supplies the V and J calls and clone size; D and trimming were determined from the DNA. The sample shows 400,000 or so clones, 70% to 90% of them seen only once. J gave up 10 bases and V 4 bases, and 11 bases lay outside the gene matches. From germline, CDR1 is MGHRA and CDR2 YSYEKL. This CDR3 has 14 amino acids. The origin of this receptor is a man aged 18 to 29 with COVID-19, enrolled during active disease. The chain uses TRBV4-1 and TRBJ2-3, with TRBD2 identical over 7 bases. The sample consisted of peripheral blood. The DNA of the CDR3 is TGCGCCAGCAGCCGACCTAGCGGACCCGTTGCGCAGTATTTT. It encodes CASSRPSGPVAQYF.